This T cell receptor beta chain was sequenced during a study of response to subunit inactivated influenza vaccine. V gave up 1 base and J gave up 4 bases, with 11 bases separating them. The CDR3 sequence is 15 residues long. Germline-derived CDR1 and CDR2 are SGHTA and FQGNSA. TCRdb independently ran MiXCR on the RT-PCR reads; one entry per CDR3 protein. The table lists approximately 500,000 distinct CDR3 sequences, roughly 25% of them singletons. These data also featured in a second study, about T cells expressing NK-cell markers. According to that study: Template switching by 5'RACE with UMIs generated the TCR beta cDNA.

Sequenced material: CD4+ T cells sorted from PBMCs, taken 11 to 12 days after vaccination. The V gene is TRBV7-2, the J gene TRBJ2-1, with D uncertain. The clonotype comes from a man between 45 and 60 years old who received an inactivated influenza vaccine. In DNA form, the CDR3 reads TGTGCCAGCAGCTTAGGACCGATCGATTACAATGAGCAGTTCTTC. It codes for CASSLGPIDYNEQFF. Full variable domain (outside the CDR3, taken from reference TRBV7-2 and TRBJ2-1): GAGVSQSPSNKVTEKGKDVELRCDPISGHTALYWYRQSLGQGLEFLIYFQGNSAPDKSGLPSDRFSAERTGGSVSTLTIQRTQQEDSAVYLCASSLGPIDYNEQFFGPGTRLTVL.